This T cell receptor beta chain was identified during a study of Ad26.COV2.S vaccination and SARS-CoV-2 variants. Study context: Within the COV1001 Ad26.COV2.S trial arm, the donor was enrolled.

Trimming at V came to 5 bases and at J to 7 bases, leaving 14 bases not matched to a gene. CDR3 length: 16 residues. CDR1 is LGHDT, CDR2 YNNKEL, per germline (reference sequence). The treatment here: some 20 received Ad26.COV2.S at low or high dose, single or two shots; roughly five received placebo; per-sample allocation not given. The study sampled participants on day 63 after the first vaccine or placebo injection. As its vector, the vaccine had Ad26, which expressed Wuhan-strain SARS-CoV-2 spike. The data were produced by immunoSEQ multiplex PCR, yet TCRdb's version contains in-frame clones alone and is incomplete. The sample records about 440,000 clones, around nine tenths being singletons. Points from the study as a whole: Once vaccination had occurred, spike-specific CD8+ and CD4+ T cell responses reportedly showed substantial breadth.

Points on this clone: Its target is not known.

The gene calls are TRBV3-1 (or the pseudogene TRBV3-2) and TRBJ2-7, with 10 bases identical to TRBD2. Here the sequenced sample was peripheral blood, taken in a trial of Ad26.COV2.S vaccine versus placebo. This TCR was sampled from a person aged 18 to 59 who received the Ad26.COV2.S COVID-19 vaccine or a placebo. CDR3: CASSKQGSGREWEQYF. Here the CDR3 DNA reads TGTGCCAGCAGCAAACAAGGGAGCGGGAGGGAGTGGGAGCAGTACTTC.